The rows below give T cell receptor beta chains drawn from one sample of a study of CXCR3 chemokines and chemotherapy response in bladder cancer. TCRdb analysed the PCR reads with MiXCR anew, one entry per CDR3 protein. The table has fewer than 3,500 distinct CDR3 sequences, roughly a quarter seen once. Sampling was performed from a patient whose treatment included neoadjuvant chemotherapy. The receptors derive from a human donor with bladder cancer that did not respond to neoadjuvant chemotherapy. Each CDR3 is given with its conserved first and last residue. The order of the fields is V gene, clone size, J gene, D gene, CDR3 DNA, CDR3 protein. A D gene is named only where the DNA matches it firmly. Clone size, where shown, is once, few, many, or a class for clones that have expanded.

>TRBV6-5|NA|TRBJ2-3|NA
TGTGCCAGCACGGGGACCTATAGTACGCAGTATTTT
CASTGTYSTQYF
>TRBV11-2|NA|TRBJ2-5|NA
TGTGCCAGCAGTCGAGAACGGGGGGCGAAAGAGACCCAGTACTTC
CASSRERGAKETQYF
>TRBV20-1|many|TRBJ2-7|NA
TGCAGTGCTTCGGGTGCAAACTACGAGCAGTACTTC
CSASGANYEQYF
>TRBV19|medium-sized|TRBJ1-2|TRBD1
TGTGCCAGTAGTCCCCGGCTGGACAGGGTATATGATGGCTACACCTTC
CASSPRLDRVYDGYTF
>TRBV23-1|many|TRBJ1-2|NA
TGCGCCAGCAGTCAACGGGATAACTATGGCTACACCTTC
CASSQRDNYGYTF
>TRBV6-5|many|TRBJ1-1|NA
TGTGCCAGCAGCCCAGGAGGTGTCACTGAAGCTTTCTTT
CASSPGGVTEAFF
>TRBV14|many|TRBJ2-5|NA
TGTGCCAGCAGCCACTTACCGGGACTTACAGGCCGAGAGACCCAGTACTTC
CASSHLPGLTGRETQYF
>TRBV5-5|medium-sized|TRBJ2-5|TRBD2
TGTGCCAGCAGCTTGGCCTCTAGCGGGGGGCCCGTCCGAGAGACCCAGTACTTC
CASSLASSGGPVRETQYF
>TRBV18|medium-sized|TRBJ1-2|TRBD1
TGTGCCAGCTCACTACAGGGGGCCTATGGCTACACCTTC
CASSLQGAYGYTF
>TRBV6-5|NA|TRBJ2-3|TRBD2
TGTGCCAGCAGTGCCCTGGCGGGGGGAACAGATACGCAGTATTTT
CASSALAGGTDTQYF
>TRBV15|NA|TRBJ2-7|NA
TGTGCCACCAGCAGAGACGGGGCTCTTCCCTACGAGCAGTACTTC
CATSRDGALPYEQYF
>TRBV11-1|many|TRBJ2-4|NA
TGTGCCAGCAGCCGGTCGGGAAACATTCAGTACTTC
CASSRSGNIQYF
>TRBV27|many|TRBJ1-3|NA
TGTGCCAGCAGTTTAAACAGAAACTCTGGAAACACCATATATTTT
CASSLNRNSGNTIYF
>TRBV6-2/TRBV6-3|medium-sized|TRBJ2-7|NA
TGTGCCAGCAGTTACGGTATCTACGAGCAGTACTTC
CASSYGIYEQYF
>TRBV29-1|medium-sized|TRBJ2-3|NA
TGCAGCGTTGAGGAACAGTATACGCAGTATTTT
CSVEEQYTQYF
>TRBV18|many|TRBJ1-3|NA
TGTGCCAGCTCACGGGGCAGGAGCTCTGGAAACACCATATATTTT
CASSRGRSSGNTIYF
>TRBV2|many|TRBJ1-1|NA
TGTGCCAGCAGTGAAGTGGGTCTTTTATCTGAAGCTTTCTTT
CASSEVGLLSEAFF
>TRBV6-6|NA|TRBJ2-7|NA
TGTGCCAGCAGTGGTACCGGGGAGCAGTACTTC
CASSGTGEQYF
>TRBV5-4|many|TRBJ2-7|NA
TGTGCCAGCAGCTTGGAGGGACGTGATCAGTACTTC
CASSLEGRDQYF
>TRBV20-1|many|TRBJ1-1|NA
TGCAGTGCTAGATCGGGGGGGGTTCACACTGAAGCTTTCTTT
CSARSGGVHTEAFF
>TRBV20-1|many|TRBJ1-1|NA
TGCAGTGCAAATACACAGGGAGAACCTGAAGCTTTCTTT
CSANTQGEPEAFF
>TRBV10-3|many|TRBJ1-4|NA
TGTGCCATCAGTGACCAGCATGAAAAACTGTTTTTT
CAISDQHEKLFF
>TRBV7-2|medium-sized|TRBJ2-7|TRBD1
TGTGCCAGCAGCTTTTGGGACAGGGAGCACGAGCAGTACTTC
CASSFWDREHEQYF
>TRBV10-3|medium-sized|TRBJ2-7|TRBD1
TGTGCCATCAGTGCCGGGACAGGGGACGAGCAGTACTTC
CAISAGTGDEQYF
>TRBV18|medium-sized|TRBJ1-4|TRBD1
TGTGCCAGCTCTCGGACGACAGGGATCGGGGAAAAACTGTTTTTT
CASSRTTGIGEKLFF
>TRBV6-2/TRBV6-3|NA|TRBJ1-1|NA
NA
CASSGPSPAYEQYFGPDMNTEAFF
>TRBV5-4|medium-sized|TRBJ1-6|NA
TGTGCCAGCAGCCAAAACAGCTATTCACCCCTCCACTTT
CASSQNSYSPLHF
>TRBV19|NA|TRBJ2-7|TRBD1
TGTGCCAGTAGTTCTGGGACAGGCTCCTACGAGCAGTACTTC
CASSSGTGSYEQYF
>TRBV18|many|TRBJ2-3|NA
TGTGCCAGCTCACCAGGAGGCAGGGCCAGATCAAGCACAGATACGCAGTATTTT
CASSPGGRARSSTDTQYF
>TRBV2|many|TRBJ2-1|NA
TGTGCCAGCTCCCTTGATAGGGTGTCGGTCTATGAGCAGTTCTTC
CASSLDRVSVYEQFF
>TRBV7-2|medium-sized|TRBJ1-4|NA
TGTGCCAGCAGCTTAGCGGGGGGGGCCACTGCAACTAATGAAAAACTGTTTTTT
CASSLAGGATATNEKLFF
>TRBV7-2|NA|TRBJ2-2|NA
TGTGCCAGCAGCCAGCTCATGGGGAACACCGGTGAGCTGTTTTTT
CASSQLMGNTGELFF
>TRBV6-2/TRBV6-3|medium-sized|TRBJ1-1|TRBD1
TGTGCCAGCAGTATAGGGACAGGGGCGCCGAACACTGAAGCTTTCTTT
CASSIGTGAPNTEAFF
>TRBV25-1|many|TRBJ2-3|TRBD1
TGTGCCAGCAGTGAATGGGGGACAGGGGTCGGGGCAGATACGCAGTATTTT
CASSEWGTGVGADTQYF
>TRBV6-6|NA|TRBJ1-1|NA
TGTGCCAGCAGTTACCCGACCGCGGGGGGGGCCGGGATGAACACTGAAGCTTTCTTT
CASSYPTAGGAGMNTEAFF
>TRBV6-5|large|TRBJ1-2|TRBD1
TGTGCCAGCAGGGAGGGACAGGGGGCGCACGGCTACACCTTC
CASREGQGAHGYTF
>TRBV6-2/TRBV6-3|NA|TRBJ2-1|NA
TGTGCCAGCAGTTACAGGGCTAATGAGCAGTTCTTC
CASSYRANEQFF
>TRBV6-1|medium-sized|TRBJ2-7|TRBD2
TGTGCCAGCAGTGACGGACTAGCGGGGGACGAGCAGTACTTC
CASSDGLAGDEQYF
>TRBV11-3|many|TRBJ2-3|TRBD2
TGTGCCAGCAGCTTAGACCTAGCGGGGGTCACAGATACGCAGTATTTT
CASSLDLAGVTDTQYF
>TRBV5-6|medium-sized|TRBJ2-5|NA
TGTGCCAGCAGCTTGCGCCTTGAGACCCAGTACTTC
CASSLRLETQYF
>TRBV6-6|NA|TRBJ1-2|TRBD1
TGTGCCAGCAACGACCCAGGGGGAGGGTTGAGTGGCTACACCTTC
CASNDPGGGLSGYTF
>TRBV5-6|medium-sized|TRBJ2-7|TRBD1
TGTGCCAGTATACGGACAGGGGGAAGCTCCTACGAGCAGTACTTC
CASIRTGGSSYEQYF
>TRBV5-4|many|TRBJ1-2|TRBD1
TGTGCCAGCAGATCAGGTGGGACAGGGGTAACAGGCTACACCTTC
CASRSGGTGVTGYTF
>TRBV19|large|TRBJ1-1|TRBD1
TGTGCCAGTAGTGTGACAGGGCCGTTGAACACTGAAGCTTTCTTT
CASSVTGPLNTEAFF
>TRBV13|many|TRBJ2-7|TRBD2
TGTGCCAGCAGCTTAGTTAGCGGGCCCACCTCCTACGAGCAGTACTTC
CASSLVSGPTSYEQYF
>TRBV5-4|medium-sized|TRBJ2-7|NA
TGTGCCAGCAGCTCGGGCGCCCCCTACGAGCAGTACTTC
CASSSGAPYEQYF
>TRBV6-6|NA|TRBJ1-5|NA
TGTGCCAGCAGTTACAATATCGGGGGGGGGCAGGGACGAAATCAGCCCCAGCATTTT
CASSYNIGGGQGRNQPQHF
>TRBV20-1|many|TRBJ1-6|NA
TGCAGTGCTAGAGATTCTTCCAGGCCTACACCCCTCCACTTT
CSARDSSRPTPLHF
>TRBV28|many|TRBJ2-7|TRBD1
TGTGCCAGCAGTTTCATTGAAGAGTTCGGGACAGGGGCCCGCGAGCAGTACTTC
CASSFIEEFGTGAREQYF
>TRBV19|medium-sized|TRBJ1-2|TRBD1
TGTGCCAGTAGATCCCGCGATCGGCCGGGACAGGGTTATGGCTACACCTTC
CASRSRDRPGQGYGYTF
>TRBV10-3|few|TRBJ1-2|TRBD1
TGTGCCATCAGTGAGGGACAGGGGATCGATGGCTACACCTTC
CAISEGQGIDGYTF
>TRBV11-2|NA|TRBJ2-7|TRBD2
TGTGCCAGCAGCTTAGATAGCGGGGGGCCAAGCTCCTACGAGCAGTACTTC
CASSLDSGGPSSYEQYF
>TRBV6-2/TRBV6-3|NA|TRBJ2-4|NA
TGTGCCAGCAGCTCAGGGGGGACGGGAGCCAAAAACATTCAGTACTTC
CASSSGGTGAKNIQYF
>TRBV20-1|many|TRBJ2-6|NA
TGCAGTGCTAGAGAACATCTAGCCGACTCTGGGGCCAACGTCCTGACTTTC
CSAREHLADSGANVLTF